This T cell receptor beta chain was obtained from a study of persistence of HIV-infected CD4 T cells. Background on the study: Up to about 200 mL blood was drawn at multiple time points; two donors had single-time leukapheresis.

As concerns this clone: Its antigen remains unknown.

This nonspecific control used anti-CD3/anti-CD28 bead stimulation of CD4+ T cells. Sorting of responding CD4+ T cells relied on upregulated CD40 ligand together with CD69. V lost 5 bases and J lost 1; bases outside the gene matches: 6. The CDR3 runs to 15 residues. The germline gives CDR1 LNHNV, CDR2 YYDKDF (reference sequence). Sequencing used immunoSEQ version 4 in survey mode. Profiled with immunoSEQ multiplex PCR; TCRdb holds only in-frame clones, not every one. This sample has 35,000 to 45,000 clones, with about 85% found just once. Sequencing was performed on CD4+ T cells sorted from PBMCs after 18-hour stimulation, taken from a patient who received antiretroviral therapy. The chain is built from TRBV15 and TRBJ1-2; 8 bases are a match to TRBD1. The sequence was obtained from an adult woman with HIV who was CMV-seropositive. The CDR3 loop is CATSPRGRLNYGYTF. CDR3 nucleotides: TGTGCCACCAGCCCCAGGGGGCGCCTTAACTATGGCTACACCTTC.